This is a list of T cell receptor beta chains from one sample in a study of T-cell reconstitution after alpha-beta-depleted transplantation in children. TCRdb itself ran the PCR reads through MiXCR, one entry per CDR3 protein. Of about 500,000 distinct CDR3 sequences listed, around a third are singletons. Source: PBMCs from the stem cell graft donor, taken from the stem cell graft. These TCRs come from a human donor who donated a stem cell graft to a child with aplastic anemia. Each CDR3 is given with its conserved first and last residue. Fields, in order: CDR3 protein, CDR3 DNA, clone size, J gene, D gene, V gene. D genes are given only for firm matches. The size of a clone is reported for some rows only, either as once, few or many, or as a class for expanded clones.

cdr3_aa: CSVVPRSNTEAFF; cdr3_nt: TGCAGCGTTGTGCCCAGGAGTAACACTGAAGCTTTCTTT; clone_size: few; j_call: TRBJ1-1; d_call: -; v_call: TRBV29-1
cdr3_aa: CSVSALGSKNIQYF; cdr3_nt: TGCAGCGTCTCGGCCCTAGGGTCCAAAAACATTCAGTACTTC; clone_size: -; j_call: TRBJ2-4; d_call: -; v_call: TRBV29-1
cdr3_aa: CASSLLGQARNQPQHF; cdr3_nt: TGTGCCAGCAGTTTACTGGGACAGGCTCGCAATCAGCCCCAGCATTTT; clone_size: -; j_call: TRBJ1-5; d_call: TRBD1; v_call: TRBV28
cdr3_aa: CASSLQETQYF; cdr3_nt: TGTGCCAGCAGCTTACAAGAGACCCAGTACTTC; clone_size: many; j_call: TRBJ2-5; d_call: -; v_call: TRBV5-1
cdr3_aa: CAIQGLGDNEQFF; cdr3_nt: TGTGCCATCCAGGGACTAGGCGACAATGAGCAGTTCTTC; clone_size: few; j_call: TRBJ2-1; d_call: TRBD2; v_call: TRBV27
cdr3_aa: CSARDWGRQGGTEAFF; cdr3_nt: TGCAGTGCTAGAGATTGGGGGAGGCAGGGCGGGACTGAAGCTTTCTTT; clone_size: -; j_call: TRBJ1-1; d_call: -; v_call: TRBV20-1
cdr3_aa: CASRTGSDIQYF; cdr3_nt: TGTGCCAGCAGAACAGGGAGCGACATTCAGTACTTC; clone_size: -; j_call: TRBJ2-4; d_call: -; v_call: TRBV28
cdr3_aa: CASSLSTGRVNEQFF; cdr3_nt: TGTGCCAGCAGTTTGAGTACAGGGCGGGTCAATGAGCAGTTCTTC; clone_size: -; j_call: TRBJ2-1; d_call: -; v_call: TRBV27
cdr3_aa: CASTIVTKIDNEQFF; cdr3_nt: TGTGCCAGCACCATAGTCACCAAGATAGACAATGAGCAGTTCTTC; clone_size: few; j_call: TRBJ2-1; d_call: -; v_call: TRBV6-1
cdr3_aa: CASSLRQGASYEQYF; cdr3_nt: TGTGCCAGCAGCTTGAGGCAGGGGGCCTCCTACGAGCAGTACTTC; clone_size: -; j_call: TRBJ2-7; d_call: TRBD1; v_call: TRBV7-2
cdr3_aa: CASSGQGKGTEAFF; cdr3_nt: TGTGCCAGCAGCGGACAGGGAAAAGGAACTGAAGCTTTCTTT; clone_size: few; j_call: TRBJ1-1; d_call: TRBD1; v_call: TRBV7-2
cdr3_aa: CASSPLGGTGGMFAQFF; cdr3_nt: TGTGCCAGCTCACCCCTCGGCGGGACAGGGGGAATGTTTGCGCAGTTCTTC; clone_size: -; j_call: TRBJ2-1; d_call: TRBD1; v_call: TRBV18
cdr3_aa: CASSLERAYGYTF; cdr3_nt: TGCGCCAGCAGCTTGGAGAGGGCCTACGGCTACACCTTC; clone_size: -; j_call: TRBJ1-2; d_call: -; v_call: TRBV5-1
cdr3_aa: CASRPQGLGNTIYF; cdr3_nt: TGTGCCAGCAGGCCACAGGGTTTGGGAAACACCATATATTTT; clone_size: few; j_call: TRBJ1-3; d_call: -; v_call: TRBV12-3/TRBV12-4
cdr3_aa: CASSGRPSGSYEQFF; cdr3_nt: TGTGCCAGCAGTGGTCGGCCTAGCGGGAGTTATGAGCAGTTCTTC; clone_size: few; j_call: TRBJ2-1; d_call: TRBD2; v_call: TRBV27
cdr3_aa: CASSPGTSGRSETQYF; cdr3_nt: TGTGCCAGCAGCCCCGGGACTAGCGGGAGGTCAGAGACCCAGTACTTC; clone_size: -; j_call: TRBJ2-5; d_call: TRBD2; v_call: TRBV5-4
cdr3_aa: CAISEGDYGYTF; cdr3_nt: TGTGCCATCTCTGAGGGGGACTATGGCTACACCTTC; clone_size: -; j_call: TRBJ1-2; d_call: -; v_call: TRBV10-3